The T cell receptor (beta chain) described here comes from a study of PD-1 blockade in classical Hodgkin lymphoma. This clone showed up just a few times. What it binds is unknown. Brentuximab vedotin exposure varied, and every patient relapsed after autologous stem cell transplantation. CDR3 length equals 13 residues. CDR1 is WNHNN and CDR2 is SYGVQD in the germline V gene (reference sequence). Trimming left V 5 bases short and J 2 bases short, with 4 bases between. The protocol was immunoSEQ multiplex PCR, while the TCRdb copy is restricted to in-frame clones and leaves out a portion. The top ten hold 7% to 9% of the sample, which has tens of thousands of clones, around 88% seen once. General study results and limits: Partial responders and progressors had significantly lower baseline TCR diversity. The CD4+ diversity rise by C4D1 was clearest in complete responders.

This specimen was peripheral blood mononuclear cells (PBMCs), taken before the second cycle of nivolumab. The sequence derives from a human donor with classical Hodgkin lymphoma. This chain joins TRBV10-1 and TRBJ2-6; D unresolved. CDR3 sequence (DNA): TGCGCCAGCAGTTCCCCTGGGGCCAACGTCCTGACTTTC. It is translated as CASSSPGANVLTF.